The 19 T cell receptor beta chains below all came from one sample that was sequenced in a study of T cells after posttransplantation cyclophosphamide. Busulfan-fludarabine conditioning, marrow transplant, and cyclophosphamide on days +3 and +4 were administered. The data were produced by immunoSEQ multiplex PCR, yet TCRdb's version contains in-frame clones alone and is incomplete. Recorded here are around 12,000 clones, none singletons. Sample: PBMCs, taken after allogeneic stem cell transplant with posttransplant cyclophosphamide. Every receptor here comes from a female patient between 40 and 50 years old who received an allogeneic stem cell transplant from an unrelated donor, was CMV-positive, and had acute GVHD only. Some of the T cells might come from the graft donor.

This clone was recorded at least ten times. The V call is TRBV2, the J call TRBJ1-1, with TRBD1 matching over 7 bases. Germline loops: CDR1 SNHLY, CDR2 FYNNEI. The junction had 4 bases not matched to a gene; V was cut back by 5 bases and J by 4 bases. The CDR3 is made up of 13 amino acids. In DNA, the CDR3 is TGTGCCAGCAGTTCACAGGGGTCCACTGAAGCTTTCTTT. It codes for CASSSQGSTEAFF.

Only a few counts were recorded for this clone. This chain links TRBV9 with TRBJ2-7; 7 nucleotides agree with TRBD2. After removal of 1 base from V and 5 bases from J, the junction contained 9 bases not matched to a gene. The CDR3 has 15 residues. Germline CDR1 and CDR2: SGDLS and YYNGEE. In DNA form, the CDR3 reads TGTGCCAGCAGCGTAAAGGGAGGGAGGGGTGACGAGCAGTACTTC. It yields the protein CASSVKGGRGDEQYF.

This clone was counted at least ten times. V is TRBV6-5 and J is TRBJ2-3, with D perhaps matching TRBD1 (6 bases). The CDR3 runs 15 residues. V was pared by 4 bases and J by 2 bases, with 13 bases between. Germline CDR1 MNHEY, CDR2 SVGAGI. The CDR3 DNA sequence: TGTGCCAGCAGTTCAGGGGACCCCGTCACAGATACGCAGTATTTT. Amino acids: CASSSGDPVTDTQYF.

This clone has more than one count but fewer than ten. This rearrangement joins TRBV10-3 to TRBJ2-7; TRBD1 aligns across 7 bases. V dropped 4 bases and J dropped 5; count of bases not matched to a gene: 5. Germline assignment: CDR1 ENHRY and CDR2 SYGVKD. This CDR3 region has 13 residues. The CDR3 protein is CAISVNRGDEQYV. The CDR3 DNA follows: TGTGCCATCAGTGTTAACAGGGGAGACGAGCAGTACGTC.

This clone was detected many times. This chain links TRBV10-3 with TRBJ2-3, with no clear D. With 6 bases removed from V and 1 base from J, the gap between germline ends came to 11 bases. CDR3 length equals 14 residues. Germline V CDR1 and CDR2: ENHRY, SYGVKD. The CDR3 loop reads CAIRSSPGTDTQYF. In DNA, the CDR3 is TGTGCCATCAGGAGCTCCCCTGGCACAGATACGCAGTATTTT.

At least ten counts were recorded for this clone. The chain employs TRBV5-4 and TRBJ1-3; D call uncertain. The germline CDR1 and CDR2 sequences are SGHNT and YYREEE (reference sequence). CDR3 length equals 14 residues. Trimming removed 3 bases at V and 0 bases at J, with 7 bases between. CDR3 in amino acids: CASSSGNSGNTIYF. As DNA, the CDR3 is TGTGCCAGCAGCTCGGGAAACTCTGGAAACACCATATATTTT. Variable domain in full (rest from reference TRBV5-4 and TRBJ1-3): ETGVTQSPTHLIKTRGQQVTLRCSSQSGHNTVSWYQQALGQGPQFIFQYYREEENGRGNFPPRFSGLQFPNYSSELNVNALELDDSALYLCASSSGNSGNTIYFGEGSWLTVV.

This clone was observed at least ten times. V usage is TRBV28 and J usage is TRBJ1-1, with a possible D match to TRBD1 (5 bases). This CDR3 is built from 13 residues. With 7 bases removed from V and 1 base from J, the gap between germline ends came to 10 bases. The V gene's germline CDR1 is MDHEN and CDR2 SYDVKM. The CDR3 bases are TGTGCCAGCAAGATCAGGGAGAACACTGAAGCTTTCTTT. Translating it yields CASKIRENTEAFF.

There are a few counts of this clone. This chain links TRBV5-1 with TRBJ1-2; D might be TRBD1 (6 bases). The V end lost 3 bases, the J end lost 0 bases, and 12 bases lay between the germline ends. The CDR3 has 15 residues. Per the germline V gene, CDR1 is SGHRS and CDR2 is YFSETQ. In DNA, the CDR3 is TGCGCCAGCAGCTACGGTAGGACAGCTAACTATGGCTACACCTTC. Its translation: CASSYGRTANYGYTF.

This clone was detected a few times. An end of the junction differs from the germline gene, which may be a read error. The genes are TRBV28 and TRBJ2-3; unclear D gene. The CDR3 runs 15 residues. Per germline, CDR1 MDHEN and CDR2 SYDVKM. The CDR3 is CASSLVQSSTDTQYF. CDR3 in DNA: TGTGCCAGCAGTTTAGTACAAAGCAGCACAGATACGCAGTATTTC.

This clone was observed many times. CDR3 sequence: CASSLLAGDGYNEQFF. CDR3 coding DNA: TGCGCCAGCAGCTTGCTTGCGGGAGACGGGTACAATGAGCAGTTCTTC. V gene TRBV5-1 combines with J gene TRBJ2-1, with TRBD2 matching 7 bases. Looked up from germline, CDR1 is SGHRS and CDR2 is YFSETQ. Unmatched junction bases numbered 8, after V lost 1 base and J lost 4 bases. The CDR3 totals 16 residues.

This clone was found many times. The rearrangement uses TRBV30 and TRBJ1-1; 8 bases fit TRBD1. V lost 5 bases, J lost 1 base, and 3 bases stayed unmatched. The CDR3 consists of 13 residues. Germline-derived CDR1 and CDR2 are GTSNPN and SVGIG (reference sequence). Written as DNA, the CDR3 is TGTGCCTGGGGACAGGGAAGGAACACTGAAGCTTTCTTT. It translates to CAWGQGRNTEAFF.

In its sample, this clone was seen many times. CDR3 sequence (DNA): TGTGCCAGCAGTCCGATGACCGGGTACGAGCAGTACGTC. Protein sequence: CASSPMTGYEQYV. The gene calls are TRBV28 and TRBJ2-7; no clear D. Germline CDR1 MDHEN, CDR2 SYDVKM. The CDR3 runs to 13 residues. The V end lost 5 bases, the J end lost 4 bases, and 12 bases lay between the germline ends.

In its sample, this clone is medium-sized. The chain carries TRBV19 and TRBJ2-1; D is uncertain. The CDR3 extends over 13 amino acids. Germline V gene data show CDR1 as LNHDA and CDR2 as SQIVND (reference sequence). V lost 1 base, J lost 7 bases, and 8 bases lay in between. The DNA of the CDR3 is TGTGCCAGTAGTATAGGTCTCCGGAATGAGCAGTTCTTC. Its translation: CASSIGLRNEQFF. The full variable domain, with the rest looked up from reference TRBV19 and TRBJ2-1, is DGGITQSPKYLFRKEGQNVTLSCEQNLNHDAMYWYRQDPGQGLRLIYYSQIVNDFQKGDIAEGYSVSREKKESFPLTVTSAQKNPTAFYLCASSIGLRNEQFFGPGTRLTVL.

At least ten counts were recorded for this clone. The CDR3 DNA follows: TGTGCCAGCAGCTACCGATCAGGGGAGGGAGCTTTCTTT. Translated, it gives CASSYRSGEGAFF. The V and J genes are TRBV27 and TRBJ1-1, with D perhaps TRBD1 (6 bases). Germline V gene lookup returns CDR1 MNHEY and CDR2 SMNVEV (reference sequence). This CDR3 spans 13 amino acids. V lost 6 bases and J lost 10, with 18 bases in between.

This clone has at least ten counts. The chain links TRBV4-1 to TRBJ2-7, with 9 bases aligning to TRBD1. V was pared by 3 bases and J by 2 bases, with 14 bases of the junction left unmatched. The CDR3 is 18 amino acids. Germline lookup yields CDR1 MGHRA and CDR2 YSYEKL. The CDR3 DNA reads TGCGCCAGCAGCCAGACCTTCCAACCCGGGACAGGGACCTACGAGCAGTACTTC. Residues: CASSQTFQPGTGTYEQYF.

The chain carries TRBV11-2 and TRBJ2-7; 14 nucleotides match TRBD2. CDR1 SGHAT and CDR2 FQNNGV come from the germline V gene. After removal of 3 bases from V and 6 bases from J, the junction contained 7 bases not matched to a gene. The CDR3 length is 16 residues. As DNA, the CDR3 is TGTGCCAGCAGCTTCTTCGGGACTAGCGGGAGTGGCGAGCAGTACTTC. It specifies CASSFFGTSGSGEQYF. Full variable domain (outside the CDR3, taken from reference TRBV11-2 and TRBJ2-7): EAGVAQSPRYKIIEKRQSVAFWCNPISGHATLYWYQQILGQGPKLLIQFQNNGVVDDSQLPKDRFSAERLKGVDSTLKIQPAKLEDSAVYLCASSFFGTSGSGEQYFGPGTRLTVT.

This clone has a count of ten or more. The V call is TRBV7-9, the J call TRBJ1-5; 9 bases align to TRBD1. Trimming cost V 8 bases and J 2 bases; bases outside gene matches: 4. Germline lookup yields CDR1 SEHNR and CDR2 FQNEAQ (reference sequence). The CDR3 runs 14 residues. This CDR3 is CASGTGLGNQPQHF. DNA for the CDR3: TGTGCCAGCGGGACAGGGCTGGGCAATCAGCCCCAGCATTTT.

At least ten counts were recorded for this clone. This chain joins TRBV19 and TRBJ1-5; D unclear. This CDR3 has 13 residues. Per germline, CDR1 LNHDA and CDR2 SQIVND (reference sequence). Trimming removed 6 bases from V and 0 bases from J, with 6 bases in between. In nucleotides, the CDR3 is TGTGCCAGTAGGTGGAGTAGCAATCAGCCCCAGCATTTT. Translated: CASRWSSNQPQHF. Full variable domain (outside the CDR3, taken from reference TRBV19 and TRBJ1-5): DGGITQSPKYLFRKEGQNVTLSCEQNLNHDAMYWYRQDPGQGLRLIYYSQIVNDFQKGDIAEGYSVSREKKESFPLTVTSAQKNPTAFYLCASRWSSNQPQHFGDGTRLSIL.

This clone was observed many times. CDR3 region: CASSPIRGADTQYF. The CDR3, as DNA: TGTGCCAGCTCACCAATAAGGGGCGCAGATACGCAGTATTTT. The chain carries TRBV18 and TRBJ2-3, with TRBD1 as a possible D gene (5 bases). Germline V CDR1 and CDR2: KGHSH, LQKENI. V was cut by 2 bases and J by 4 bases, with 10 bases left in between. This CDR3 has 14 amino acids.